This passage covers 30 T cell receptor beta chains from one sample sequenced in a study of T cells in Graves' hyperthyroidism and ophthalmopathy. Regions amplified from RNA transcripts were the TCR beta CDR3 regions. The HTBI set primed first-round TCR CDR3 RT-PCR. MiXCR was run by TCRdb on the multiplex PCR reads, yielding one entry per CDR3 protein. The sample shows approximately 350,000 distinct CDR3 sequences, roughly 15% of them seen only once. Sequenced: blood. Every receptor here comes from a woman aged 60 to 75 with Graves' ophthalmopathy.

This clonotype appeared many times. The chain uses TRBV20-1 and TRBJ2-7; 7 nucleotides line up with TRBD1. CDR1 is DFQATT, CDR2 SNEGSKA, per germline (reference sequence). There are 15 residues in the CDR3. V was pared by 0 bases and J by 3 bases, with 8 bases of the junction left unmatched. The CDR3 protein is CSARDTQGMIYEQYF. The CDR3 coding sequence is TGCAGTGCTAGAGACACACAGGGGATGATCTACGAGCAGTACTTC.

This clonotype came up many times. The chain links TRBV7-9 to TRBJ2-1, with TRBD2 matching over 10 bases. This CDR3 has 19 residues. Germline V gives CDR1 SEHNR, CDR2 FQNEAQ (reference sequence). The junction had 17 bases not matched to a gene; V was cut back by 4 bases and J by 5 bases. In nucleotides, the CDR3 is TGTGCCAGCAGCTCTCGCCCAGGGACGGGACTAGCGAAAGACAATGAGCAGTTCTTC. This translates into CASSSRPGTGLAKDNEQFF.

The sample holds many counts of this clonotype. This chain links TRBV28 with TRBJ2-2; the match to TRBD2 covers 13 bases. The CDR3 runs 20 residues. Germline trimming cut 5 bases from V and 2 bases from J; bases unmatched to any gene: 14. Germline V gene sequence: CDR1 MDHEN, CDR2 SYDVKM. The CDR3 bases are TGTGCCAGCAGTCTCACCCCGCCGGGACTAGCGGGACATAACACCGGGGAGCTGTTTTTT. This codes for CASSLTPPGLAGHNTGELFF.

This clonotype appeared many times. The chain couples TRBV24-1 to TRBJ2-1, with D tentatively TRBD2 (6 bases). Germline V lookup: CDR1 KGHDR, CDR2 SFDVKD. V was pared by 6 bases and J by 6 bases, with 17 bases between. CDR3 length: 15 residues. The CDR3: CATSKVGGIGNEQFF. CDR3 nucleotides: TGTGCCACCAGTAAGGTCGGGGGAATTGGCAATGAGCAGTTCTTC.

This clonotype was seen repeatedly, ten times or more. At one of its ends the junction is not consistent with the germline gene, which may arise from a read error. The chain is built from TRBV19 and TRBJ1-5; possible D gene TRBD1, 5 bases. There are 16 residues in the CDR3. Per germline, CDR1 LNHDA and CDR2 SQIVND (reference sequence). For the CDR3, the DNA is TGTGCCAGTAGCGACGACAGAAGGCCGGGCGGCGAAGCCCAACATTTT. It specifies CASSDDRRPGGEAQHF.

Details on this clonotype: This may be a read error: a much more frequent sequence differs by one nucleotide. The genes are TRBV20-1 and TRBJ2-7; possibly TRBD1 for D (6 bases). The CDR3 length is 16 residues. Germline V CDR1 and CDR2: DFQATT, SNEGSKA (reference sequence). DNA of the CDR3: TGCAGTACTAGAGATTCAGGGGCTAGTGGTTCCTACGAGCAGTACTTC. Translated: CSTRDSGASGSYEQYF.

This clonotype has at least ten counts. The rearrangement joins TRBV11-2 to TRBJ2-2; D remains unclear. Germline V gives CDR1 SGHAT, CDR2 FQNNGV. Deletions cut 5 bases from V and 5 bases from J, with 15 bases between. This CDR3 contains 15 residues. CDR3 DNA: TGTGCCAGCAGCAAATTAGGTATCGGGACCGGGGAGCTGTTTTTT. Translating gives CASSKLGIGTGELFF.

This clonotype was counted many times. The V and J genes are TRBV5-1 and TRBJ2-3; weak D call: TRBD2 (5 bases). The V gene lost 3 bases and the J gene lost 2 bases, with 16 bases spanning the gap. The CDR3 runs to 16 residues. Germline CDR1 reads SGHRS; CDR2 reads YFSETQ. CDR3 nucleotide sequence: TGCGCCAGCAGCTGGCTTGGGGAGATCAACACAGATACGCAGTATTTT. It specifies CASSWLGEINTDTQYF. The full variable domain, its missing parts supplied by reference TRBV5-1 and TRBJ2-3, is KAGVTQTPRYLIKTRGQQVTLSCSPISGHRSVSWYQQTPGQGLQFLFEYFSETQRNKGNFPGRFSGRQFSNSRSEMNVSTLELGDSALYLCASSWLGEINTDTQYFGPGTRLTVL.

This chain uses TRBV19 with TRBJ2-1; the match to TRBD1 covers 8 bases. The germline V gene encodes CDR1 LNHDA and CDR2 SQIVND (reference sequence). The V and J ends lost 4 bases and 9 bases, in that order; junction bases with no gene match: 14. The length of the CDR3 is 16 residues. Written as DNA, the CDR3 is TGTGCCAGTAGTACTCAACGGACAGGGCGGTCTGGTGAGCAGTTCTTC. Translation gives CASSTQRTGRSGEQFF.

The sample holds many counts of this clonotype. The chain combines TRBV28 with TRBJ2-1; the D gene could be TRBD1 or TRBD2 (5 bases each). Trimming pared 6 bases from V and 10 bases from J, leaving 22 bases between. The CDR3 is 15 amino acids. Germline values: CDR1 MDHEN, CDR2 SYDVKM. Written as DNA, the CDR3 is TGTGCCAGCAGCCCCAGGTGGCAGAGGGGCAGAGAGCAGTTCTTC. It encodes CASSPRWQRGREQFF.

This clonotype was found many times. J is TRBJ2-3 and V is TRBV5-1; no reliable D call. This CDR3 has 12 amino acids. The germline gives CDR1 SGHRS, CDR2 YFSETQ. V dropped 4 bases and J dropped 4 bases, with 7 bases sitting between them. The DNA for the CDR3 is TGCGCCAGCAGCCGTCGGGCAGATACGCAGTATTTT. It specifies CASSRRADTQYF.

The sample holds many counts of this clonotype. This sequence joins TRBV30 and TRBJ1-4, with unresolved D. Germline CDR1 GTSNPN, CDR2 SVGIG (reference sequence). The CDR3 spans 12 residues. V was pared by 4 bases and J by 8 bases, with 11 bases between. In DNA, the CDR3 is TGTGCCTGGAAAGGATCCCGAGAAAAACTGTTTTTT. It specifies CAWKGSREKLFF.

This clonotype was counted ten times or more. V usage is TRBV7-2 and J usage is TRBJ2-3; 13 bases line up with TRBD2. This CDR3 region has 17 residues. CDR1 and CDR2 from the germline V gene are SGHTA and FQGNSA. V shed 5 bases, J shed 1 base, and the junction held 6 bases outside the gene matches. Here the CDR3 reads CASSPGLAGARTDTQYF. The CDR3, as DNA: TGTGCCAGCAGCCCAGGACTAGCGGGGGCCCGCACAGATACGCAGTATTTT.

The J gene is TRBJ2-2, the V gene TRBV7-9; D might be TRBD1 (6 bases). V lost 7 bases to trimming and J lost 8 bases, with 17 bases between them. Germline V gives CDR1 SEHNR, CDR2 FQNEAQ (reference sequence). The CDR3 sequence is 14 residues long. For the CDR3, the DNA is TGTGCCAGCACCCCAGGGGTTCCCGTTGGGGAGCTGTTTTTT. Translation gives CASTPGVPVGELFF.

In its sample, this clonotype was seen a few times. The genes are TRBV5-8 and TRBJ2-5; 12 nucleotides align to TRBD2. The CDR3 has 17 amino acids. With 0 bases clipped from V and 2 bases from J, the junction kept 5 bases outside the gene matches. From germline, CDR1 is SGHTS and CDR2 YDEGEE. Written as DNA, the CDR3 is TGTGCCAGCAGCTTGGGACTAGCGGGGGCGCGACAAGAGACCCAGTACTTC. Translating gives CASSLGLAGARQETQYF.

This clonotype appeared many times. The rearrangement joins TRBV2 to TRBJ2-2; unclear D gene. The CDR3 consists of 13 residues. Per the germline V gene, CDR1 is SNHLY and CDR2 is FYNNEI. V shed 5 bases and J shed 5 bases, with 9 bases lying between them. The CDR3 DNA sequence: TGTGCCAGCAGTCTTCCTAGGACCGGGGAGCTGTTTTTT. Translated, it gives CASSLPRTGELFF. The complete variable domain, with remaining parts taken from reference TRBV2 and TRBJ2-2, reads EPEVTQTPSHQVTQMGQEVILRCVPISNHLYFYWYRQILGQKVEFLVSFYNNEISEKSEIFDDQFSVERPDGSNFTLKIRSTKLEDSAMYFCASSLPRTGELFFGEGSRLTVL.

This clonotype was counted a single time. The final CDR3 position lacks the conserved phenylalanine or tryptophan, pointing to a likely read error. The V and J genes are TRBV5-6 and TRBJ2-1, with 9 bases that match TRBD2. V lost 7 bases, J lost 4 bases, and 21 bases stayed unmatched. This CDR3 is built from 19 residues. Germline-derived CDR1 and CDR2 are SGHDT and YYEEEE. The CDR3 DNA is TGTGCCAGCCGCCGACCCTCTGATCTGCGGGAGGGCAAGTACAATGAGCAGTTCTCC. This gives the protein CASRRPSDLREGKYNEQFS.

This clonotype was seen repeatedly, ten times or more. The J gene is TRBJ2-3, the V gene TRBV29-1; 10 bases match TRBD1. The CDR3 sequence is 14 residues long. Germline CDR1 is SQVTM and CDR2 is ANQGSEA. Trimming at V came to 7 bases and at J to 3 bases, leaving 7 bases not matched to a gene. CDR3 loop: CSAKDRGLTDTQYF. CDR3 DNA sequence: TGCAGCGCCAAGGACAGGGGGTTGACAGATACGCAGTATTTT.

This clonotype has at least ten counts. The CDR3 coding sequence is TGTGCCAGCAGTCCACGGGGGCTAGCGGGGGGCTACTACGAGCAGTACTTC. This encodes CASSPRGLAGGYYEQYF. The chain carries TRBV28 and TRBJ2-7; 11 nucleotides agree with TRBD2. The CDR3 covers 17 residues. CDR1 is MDHEN and CDR2 is SYDVKM in the germline V gene. V was clipped by 5 bases and J by 3 bases; unmatched bases: 12.

This clonotype was recorded many times. The chain uses TRBV13 and TRBJ2-3, with TRBD2 identical over 11 bases. The CDR3 runs to 16 residues. From germline, CDR1 is PRHDT and CDR2 FYEKMQ (reference sequence). The V segment lost 5 bases and the J segment 3 bases; nucleotides outside the gene matches: 7. CDR3 region: CASSPRTSGRTDTQYF. CDR3 DNA sequence: TGTGCCAGCAGCCCCCGAACTAGCGGGAGAACAGATACGCAGTATTTT.

Many counts were recorded for this clonotype. This sequence joins TRBV18 and TRBJ2-5; 10 nucleotides align to TRBD1. Looked up from germline, CDR1 is KGHSH and CDR2 is LQKENI. V shed 3 bases, J shed 6 bases, and the junction held 7 bases outside the gene matches. The CDR3 spans 15 residues. The CDR3 bases are TGTGCCAGCTCACCCACGACAGGGGGCGCGAAGACCCAGTACTTC. Translated: CASSPTTGGAKTQYF.

This clonotype was detected a few times. The chain uses TRBV6-5 and TRBJ2-3, with 11 positions matching TRBD2. The CDR3 loop spans 16 amino acids. Germline-derived CDR1 and CDR2 are MNHEY and SVGAGI. V lost 0 bases and J lost 6; bases outside the gene matches: 5. This CDR3 reads CASSYSLAGGYDTQYF. CDR3 nucleotides: TGTGCCAGCAGTTACTCCCTAGCGGGAGGATACGATACGCAGTATTTT.

The chain joins TRBV2 to TRBJ2-2, with D hard to call. This CDR3 has 12 amino acids. Germline CDR1 SNHLY, CDR2 FYNNEI. V lost 6 bases, J lost 3 bases, and 5 bases lay in between. The CDR3 DNA is TGTGCCAGCAGAAGATACACCGGGGAGCTGTTTTTT. It encodes CASRRYTGELFF. Variable domain in full (rest from reference TRBV2 and TRBJ2-2): EPEVTQTPSHQVTQMGQEVILRCVPISNHLYFYWYRQILGQKVEFLVSFYNNEISEKSEIFDDQFSVERPDGSNFTLKIRSTKLEDSAMYFCASRRYTGELFFGEGSRLTVL.

This clonotype was counted many times. The chain has TRBV28 and TRBJ1-1, with TRBD1 as a possible D gene (6 bases). The CDR3 totals 14 residues. CDR1 MDHEN and CDR2 SYDVKM come from the germline V gene. Deletions cut 3 bases from V and 5 bases from J, with 13 bases between. CDR3 in amino acids: CASSFGGAGTEAFF. In DNA, the CDR3 is TGTGCCAGCAGTTTCGGGGGCGCGGGGACTGAAGCTTTCTTT.

As concerns this clonotype: A much larger clone lies one base from this, so it may be a read error. The chain combines TRBV6-1 with TRBJ2-7; TRBD1 matches at 10 bases. V lost 7 bases and J lost 6; bases outside the gene matches: 9. CDR1 is MNHNS and CDR2 is SASEGT in the germline V gene. The CDR3 is 14 residues long. CDR3 in DNA: TGTGCCAGCACCTTGGGACAGGGGAGTGCCGAGCAGTACTTC. Protein product: CASTLGQGSAEQYF.

This clonotype appeared many times. The chain is built from TRBV2 and TRBJ2-3, with 8 bases lining up with TRBD2. The CDR3 consists of 16 residues. Losses at the gene ends were 6 bases for V and 2 bases for J; bases not matched to a gene: 10. Germline CDR1 and CDR2: SNHLY and FYNNEI. Here the CDR3 reads CASRSGTSANTDTQYF. The CDR3 region has the DNA TGTGCCAGCAGGTCAGGGACTAGTGCAAACACAGATACGCAGTATTTT. Complete variable domain (other parts from reference TRBV2 and TRBJ2-3): EPEVTQTPSHQVTQMGQEVILRCVPISNHLYFYWYRQILGQKVEFLVSFYNNEISEKSEIFDDQFSVERPDGSNFTLKIRSTKLEDSAMYFCASRSGTSANTDTQYFGPGTRLTVL.

With respect to this clonotype: This CDR3 fails to terminate in the conserved phenylalanine or tryptophan, so it likely reflects a read error. This chain links TRBV20-1 with TRBJ2-7; 8 bases are shared with TRBD2. Germline lookup yields CDR1 DFQATT and CDR2 SNEGSKA (reference sequence). This CDR3 has 13 residues. J gave up 0 bases and V 5 bases, and 3 bases lay outside the gene matches. The CDR3: CSASGTSSYEQYL. The CDR3 DNA sequence: TGCAGTGCTTCCGGGACTAGCTCCTACGAGCAGTACCTC.

The sample holds many counts of this clonotype. The chain employs TRBV6-1 and TRBJ1-5; 8 bases are a match to TRBD1. The CDR3 loop spans 16 amino acids. V trimming: 5 bases; J trimming: 2 bases; junction bases outside the gene matches: 8. The germline V gene has CDR1 MNHNS and CDR2 SASEGT. The chain's CDR3 is CASSSAPGGGNQPQHF. The CDR3 DNA follows: TGTGCCAGCAGTTCCGCCCCAGGGGGCGGCAATCAGCCCCAGCATTTT.

This clonotype was seen ten or more times. This sequence joins TRBV5-1 and TRBJ2-2, with unresolved D. Germline CDR1 SGHRS, CDR2 YFSETQ. The CDR3 contains 15 residues. Trimming shortened V by 0 bases and J by 4 bases, and 10 bases separated the two germline ends. The CDR3 loop is CASSLGATSTGELFF. CDR3 DNA sequence: TGCGCCAGCAGCTTGGGGGCGACCAGCACCGGGGAGCTGTTTTTT.

This clonotype was recorded many times. Written as DNA, the CDR3 is TGTGCCAGCAGCCAACAGGGTGAAGCTTTCTTT. Translated: CASSQQGEAFF. The V call is TRBV3-1, the J call TRBJ1-1, with D maybe TRBD1 (5 bases). The CDR3 is made up of 11 amino acids. Germline V CDR1 and CDR2: LGHDT, YNNKEL (reference sequence). The V end was cut by 2 bases, the J end by 7 bases, with 5 bases between.